The 25 T cell receptor beta chains in this list originate from one sample, sequenced in a study of cytomegalovirus exposure and HLA in healthy donors. PCR primers comprised 60 Vbeta and 13 Jbeta primers. Assay used: immunoSEQ multiplex PCR; TCRdb lists only in-frame clones, some missing. The sample shows fewer than 150,000 clones, 70% to 85% of them seen only once. Sequencing input: PBMCs. The receptors originated from a human donor in good health.

This clone was seen more than once but under ten times. The V call is TRBV29-1, the J call TRBJ1-2; 10 bases agree with TRBD1. J gave up 4 bases and V 4 bases, and 6 bases lay outside the gene matches. This CDR3 is 14 amino acids long. In germline, CDR1 is SQVTM, CDR2 ANQGSEA. CDR3 nucleotides: TGCAGCGTTGGAAAGACAGGGGGCGTCTATGGCTACACCTTC. Protein product: CSVGKTGGVYGYTF.

For this clone: The sample contains more than one DNA sequence encoding this CDR3. The chain has TRBV14 and TRBJ2-5; 7 bases match TRBD2. CDR1 is SGHDN and CDR2 is FVKESK in the germline V gene. The junction had 4 bases not matched to a gene; V was cut back by 0 bases and J by 0 bases. The CDR3 length is 16 residues. CDR3 DNA sequence: TGTGCCAGCAGCCAAGAGGGACTACCAGACCAAGAGACCCAGTACTTC. The encoded protein is CASSQEGLPDQETQYF.

Only one count was recorded for this clone. The J gene is TRBJ1-2, the V gene TRBV19; D possibly corresponds to TRBD1 (5 bases). Trimming removed 6 bases from V and 8 bases from J, with 13 bases in between. This CDR3 spans 12 amino acids. The V gene's germline CDR1 is LNHDA and CDR2 SQIVND (reference sequence). The CDR3 DNA reads as TGTGCCAGTAGGGGCCGACAGTACGGCTACACCTTC. It encodes CASRGRQYGYTF.

This clone has a single count. The rearrangement joins TRBV28 to TRBJ2-5, with 8 bases matching TRBD2. J lost 5 bases, V lost 3 bases, and 5 bases had no gene match. The CDR3 spans 14 residues. CDR1 is MDHEN, CDR2 SYDVKM, per germline. CDR3 DNA: TGTGCCAGCAGTTTCTCGGGCGGGAGGGAGACCCAGTACTTC. This sequence encodes CASSFSGGRETQYF.

This chain joins TRBV11-3 and TRBJ2-1; D is ambiguous. V was pared by 4 bases and J by 0 bases, with 10 bases between. Germline CDR1 and CDR2: SGHNT and YENEEA. The CDR3 runs 15 residues. CDR3 protein: CASSSFSSSYNEQFF. CDR3 in DNA: TGTGCCAGCAGCTCGTTTTCGAGCTCCTACAATGAGCAGTTCTTC.

The chain couples TRBV9 to TRBJ2-7; D is perhaps TRBD1 (5 bases). CDR3 size: 14 residues. V was shortened by 0 bases and J by 3 bases, with 10 bases between the two germline ends. Germline V gives CDR1 SGDLS, CDR2 YYNGEE. In nucleotides, the CDR3 is TGTGCCAGCAGCGTAGGGGGCGGTAACTACGAGCAGTACTTC. This translates into CASSVGGGNYEQYF.

V is TRBV4-2 and J is TRBJ1-6, with 9 bases fitting TRBD1. The CDR3 spans 16 residues. CDR1 is LGHNA and CDR2 is YNFKEQ in the germline V gene. With V trimmed by 0 bases and J by 9 bases, 6 bases remained unmatched. The chain's CDR3 is CASSQEGGQGLSPLHF. In DNA, the CDR3 is TGTGCCAGCAGCCAAGAGGGGGGACAGGGTCTTTCACCCCTCCACTTT.

J is TRBJ2-3 and V is TRBV29-1; TRBD2 aligns across 9 bases. V was clipped by 8 bases and J by 6 bases; unmatched bases: 9. CDR3 length: 13 amino acids. Germline CDR1 SQVTM, CDR2 ANQGSEA. The CDR3 reads CSYSGSRGDTQYF. The CDR3 DNA is TGCAGCTATAGCGGGAGCCGGGGGGATACGCAGTATTTT.

The chain carries TRBV5-1 and TRBJ2-1; 7 bases agree with TRBD1. The CDR3 loop spans 13 amino acids. V shed 1 base and J 5 bases; nucleotides not matched to a gene: 0. The germline V gene has CDR1 SGHRS and CDR2 YFSETQ. The CDR3 region is CASSLRGHNEQFF. Here the CDR3 DNA reads TGCGCCAGCAGCTTGAGGGGGCACAATGAGCAGTTCTTC.

This chain uses TRBV7-9 with TRBJ1-5, with a weak D call TRBD1 (5 bases). CDR3 size: 13 residues. V gave up 6 bases and J gave up 4 bases, with 10 bases separating them. Per germline, CDR1 SEHNR and CDR2 FQNEAQ (reference sequence). CDR3 amino acids: CASSVTENQPQHF. The CDR3 bases are TGTGCCAGCAGTGTGACAGAGAATCAGCCCCAGCATTTT.

The gene calls are TRBV6-1 and TRBJ2-3, with TRBD2 matching 10 bases. The CDR3 runs to 15 residues. V lost 0 bases and J lost 5; bases outside the gene matches: 2. The germline V gene encodes CDR1 MNHNS and CDR2 SASEGT. The CDR3 loop reads CASSEARLAGDTQYF. The CDR3 DNA reads as TGTGCCAGCAGTGAAGCCCGACTAGCGGGAGATACGCAGTATTTT.

The chain is built from TRBV5-1 and TRBJ2-7; D ambiguous. The CDR3 has 11 amino acids. V lost 4 bases and J lost 2, with 4 bases in between. Germline CDR1 is SGHRS and CDR2 is YFSETQ. Here the CDR3 reads CASSAAYEQYF. DNA of the CDR3: TGCGCCAGCAGCGCAGCCTACGAGCAGTACTTC.

V is TRBV19 and J is TRBJ2-3, with a weak D call TRBD2 (6 bases). V lost 6 bases to trimming and J lost 1 base, with 17 bases between them. This CDR3 is 16 amino acids long. Germline V CDR1 and CDR2: LNHDA, SQIVND (reference sequence). In nucleotides, the CDR3 is TGTGCCAGTAGCGACGGTAATAGCGGACGCACAGATACGCAGTATTTT. Protein product: CASSDGNSGRTDTQYF.

The chain carries TRBV4-1 and TRBJ1-1; TRBD1 is a possible D gene (5 bases). The CDR3 totals 18 residues. Trimming removed 2 bases at V and 0 bases at J, with 19 bases between. Germline CDR1 reads MGHRA; CDR2 reads YSYEKL. The CDR3 DNA follows: TGCGCCAGCAGCCAATCTTGGCGGGGGGACCCCTTGAACACTGAAGCTTTCTTT. Protein sequence: CASSQSWRGDPLNTEAFF.

A remark on this clone: The sample holds other DNA sequences that translate to the same CDR3. This sequence joins TRBV5-1 and TRBJ2-2; D is uncertain. The CDR3 is 16 residues long. Germline V gene sequence: CDR1 SGHRS, CDR2 YFSETQ. Trimming shortened V by 5 bases and J by 3 bases, and 17 bases separated the two germline ends. The CDR3 nucleotides read TGCGCCAGCAGACCACTACCCGCCACTCACACCGGGGAGCTGTTTTTT. This translates into CASRPLPATHTGELFF.

This chain joins TRBV6-6 and TRBJ2-7, with 7 bases that match TRBD1. V shed 4 bases, J shed 3 bases, and the junction held 3 bases outside the gene matches. This CDR3 is built from 13 residues. Germline V gene data show CDR1 as MNHNY and CDR2 as SVGAGI (reference sequence). The CDR3 spells CASSSRQGYEQYF. The CDR3 nucleotides read TGTGCCAGCAGTTCAAGACAGGGCTACGAGCAGTACTTC.

The V and J genes are TRBV7-9 and TRBJ1-1; the D is unclear. The V end was cut by 5 bases, the J end by 6 bases, with 22 bases between. Germline V gives CDR1 SEHNR, CDR2 FQNEAQ (reference sequence). There are 16 residues in the CDR3. As DNA, the CDR3 is TGTGCCAGCAGCGTTCGGACTGGGGATGGGTCGGCTGAAGCTTTCTTT. Translation gives CASSVRTGDGSAEAFF.

The rearrangement uses TRBV19 and TRBJ2-1; D possibly corresponds to TRBD1 (7 bases). This CDR3 comprises 16 residues. Deletions cut 3 bases from V and 7 bases from J, with 19 bases between. The germline CDR1 and CDR2 sequences are LNHDA and SQIVND (reference sequence). This chain's CDR3 is CASSMGSGRGENEQFF. The CDR3 DNA reads TGTGCCAGTAGTATGGGGTCCGGCAGGGGGGAAAATGAGCAGTTCTTC.

The chain joins TRBV30 to TRBJ1-1, with TRBD1 identical over 8 bases. Trimming at V came to 2 bases and at J to 4 bases, leaving 3 bases not matched to a gene. Germline V gene data show CDR1 as GTSNPN and CDR2 as SVGIG (reference sequence). The CDR3 spans 13 residues. The CDR3 nucleotides read TGTGCCTGGAGTTCCCAGGGGGCCACTGAAGCTTTCTTT. As protein: CAWSSQGATEAFF. The whole variable domain, filled in from reference TRBV30 and TRBJ1-1, reads SQTIHQWPATLVQPVGSPLSLECTVEGTSNPNLYWYRQAAGRGLQLLFYSVGIGQISSEVPQNLSASRPQDRQFILSSKKLLLSDSGFYLCAWSSQGATEAFFGQGTRLTVV.

This rearrangement joins TRBV2 to TRBJ2-7; 10 bases are shared with TRBD2. The V gene end was trimmed by 6 bases and the J gene end by 1 base; junction bases not matched to a gene: 3. This CDR3 is built from 14 residues. The germline V gene encodes CDR1 SNHLY and CDR2 FYNNEI. The CDR3 coding sequence is TGTGCCAGCAGACTAGCGGGATCTTCCTACGAGCAGTACTTC. As protein: CASRLAGSSYEQYF. The whole variable domain, filled in from reference TRBV2 and TRBJ2-7, reads EPEVTQTPSHQVTQMGQEVILRCVPISNHLYFYWYRQILGQKVEFLVSFYNNEISEKSEIFDDQFSVERPDGSNFTLKIRSTKLEDSAMYFCASRLAGSSYEQYFGPGTRLTVT.

The chain recombines TRBV19 with TRBJ1-4, with 8 positions matching TRBD1. CDR3 size: 14 residues. V shed 5 bases and J 7 bases; nucleotides not matched to a gene: 6. Per the germline V gene, CDR1 is LNHDA and CDR2 is SQIVND (reference sequence). The CDR3 reads CASSQGASGEKLFF. CDR3 bases: TGTGCCAGTAGTCAGGGGGCGTCGGGTGAAAAACTGTTTTTT. Variable domain in full (rest from reference TRBV19 and TRBJ1-4): DGGITQSPKYLFRKEGQNVTLSCEQNLNHDAMYWYRQDPGQGLRLIYYSQIVNDFQKGDIAEGYSVSREKKESFPLTVTSAQKNPTAFYLCASSQGASGEKLFFGSGTQLSVL.

This CDR3 is CASRLGQETQYF. CDR3 nucleotide sequence: TGCGCCAGCCGCCTAGGTCAAGAGACCCAGTACTTC. This chain connects TRBV5-1 to TRBJ2-5; D not resolved. The V end was cut by 7 bases, the J end by 2 bases, with 9 bases between. The CDR3 runs to 12 residues. Germline V gene sequence: CDR1 SGHRS, CDR2 YFSETQ.

Worth noting for this clone: The junction differs from germline at one of its ends, possibly a read error. The CDR3 reads CAGSEGAGGANVLTF. CDR3 in DNA: TGTGCCGGCAGCGAGGGGGCGGGTGGGGCCAACGTCCTGACTTTC. This chain joins TRBV28 and TRBJ2-6; TRBD1 aligns across 7 bases. The CDR3 has 15 residues. CDR1 is MDHEN and CDR2 is SYDVKM in the germline V gene.

This sequence joins TRBV6-1 and TRBJ1-1; a weak D match, TRBD1 (5 bases). The CDR3 runs 15 residues. V was trimmed by 5 bases and J by 5 bases, leaving 18 bases between them. Per germline, CDR1 MNHNS and CDR2 SASEGT. Here the CDR3 DNA reads TGTGCCAGCAGTCCCGGGACCCTTGGAGGGACTGAAGCTTTCTTT. This gives the protein CASSPGTLGGTEAFF.

This chain connects TRBV7-2 to TRBJ2-7, with D uncertain. This CDR3 is built from 13 residues. Per the germline V gene, CDR1 is SGHTA and CDR2 is FQGNSA. Trimming removed 0 bases from V and 6 bases from J, with 9 bases in between. The CDR3 protein is CASSLAVLGEQYF. The DNA for the CDR3 is TGTGCCAGCAGCTTAGCGGTCCTCGGCGAGCAGTACTTC.